The 20 T cell receptor beta chains given below trace back to one sample, sequenced in a study of T cell changes during pregnancy in multiple sclerosis (dated by TCRdb to the late 2010s). The receptor library was made with the immunoSEQ multiplex PCR assay. TCRdb's version of the immuneACCESS table is confined to in-frame rearrangements and falls short of the full clone set. An unresolved V gene accounts for under half of the shortfall where checked; the remainder is of unknown origin. Present in this sample are nearly 40,000 clones, approximately 90% of which were seen just once. The ten largest make up approximately 0.8% of the sample. Sample: CD4+ T cells from peripheral blood mononuclear cells, taken before pregnancy. All receptors come from a female donor with multiple sclerosis, enrolled in a pregnancy study.

The CDR3 DNA is TGTGCCATCAGTGAGTCGAACGGTTGGGACAGGGGTCACACAGATACGCAGTATTTT. Translating it yields CAISESNGWDRGHTDTQYF. The chain combines TRBV10-3 with TRBJ2-3, with TRBD1 identical over 10 bases. This CDR3 spans 19 amino acids. The V gene's germline CDR1 is ENHRY and CDR2 SYGVKD. V lost 0 bases and J lost 2; bases outside the gene matches: 11.

The V gene is TRBV19, the J gene TRBJ2-1, with 8 positions matching TRBD2. This CDR3 comprises 17 residues. The germline V gene has CDR1 LNHDA and CDR2 SQIVND (reference sequence). J gave up 10 bases and V 3 bases, and 17 bases lay outside the gene matches. The CDR3: CASSIQSHSGKAPEQFF. The DNA of the CDR3 is TGTGCCAGTAGTATCCAGTCCCATAGCGGGAAGGCCCCAGAGCAGTTCTTC. Together with reference TRBV19 and TRBJ2-1, the CDR3 gives the full variable domain: DGGITQSPKYLFRKEGQNVTLSCEQNLNHDAMYWYRQDPGQGLRLIYYSQIVNDFQKGDIAEGYSVSREKKESFPLTVTSAQKNPTAFYLCASSIQSHSGKAPEQFFGPGTRLTVL.

The chain combines TRBV6-5 with TRBJ2-7; 8 bases map to TRBD2. This CDR3 has 15 residues. V lost 6 bases and J lost 4; bases outside the gene matches: 11. Per germline, CDR1 MNHEY and CDR2 SVGAGI. The CDR3, as DNA: TGTGCCAGCAGCCACCCTAGCGGGCCTAATTACGAGCAGTACTTC. Protein: CASSHPSGPNYEQYF.

V gene TRBV5-1 combines with J gene TRBJ2-3, with 7 positions matching TRBD2. Germline V gives CDR1 SGHRS, CDR2 YFSETQ. Germline trimming cut 0 bases from V and 1 base from J; bases unmatched to any gene: 5. The CDR3 length is 16 residues. The CDR3 DNA reads TGCGCCAGCAGCTTGGTAGGGGCGGGAGGCACAGATACGCAGTATTTT. This translates into CASSLVGAGGTDTQYF.

The genes are TRBV6-5 and TRBJ2-2, with a weak D call TRBD1 (5 bases). V was pared by 6 bases and J by 0 bases, with 11 bases between. Germline-derived CDR1 and CDR2 are MNHEY and SVGAGI. The CDR3 covers 15 residues. The CDR3 region has the DNA TGTGCCAGCAGCAGACAGCTCGCGAACACCGGGGAGCTGTTTTTT. Its protein is CASSRQLANTGELFF.

CDR3 in amino acids: CASSPGLGTYNEQFF. CDR3 in DNA: TGTGCCAGCAGCCCAGGACTAGGGACCTACAATGAGCAGTTCTTC. This chain uses TRBV6-6 with TRBJ2-1; 7 nucleotides agree with TRBD2. The V and J ends lost 6 bases and 2 bases, in that order; junction bases with no gene match: 7. The V gene's germline CDR1 is MNHNY and CDR2 SVGAGI (reference sequence). The CDR3 runs 15 residues.

V gene TRBV28 combines with J gene TRBJ2-3, with 11 bases lining up with TRBD1. In germline, CDR1 is MDHEN, CDR2 SYDVKM. This CDR3 spans 15 amino acids. V lost 6 bases to trimming and J lost 3 bases; unmatched junction nucleotides: 5. Here the CDR3 DNA reads TGTGCCAGCAGAGAGGGACAGGGGGTGACAGATACGCAGTATTTT. Amino acid sequence: CASREGQGVTDTQYF.

The rearrangement uses TRBV11-3 and TRBJ2-2, with D possibly TRBD1 on 6 matching bases. Germline CDR1 and CDR2: SGHNT and YENEEA. CDR3 size: 16 residues. Trimming removed 4 bases from V and 2 bases from J, with 14 bases in between. CDR3 coding DNA: TGTGCCAGCAGCTCCTCCGGGACAATTAACACCGGGGAGCTGTTTTTT. This sequence encodes CASSSSGTINTGELFF. Based on the CDR3 plus reference TRBV11-3 and TRBJ2-2, the full variable domain is EAGVVQSPRYKIIEKKQPVAFWCNPISGHNTLYWYLQNLGQGPELLIRYENEEAVDDSQLPKDRFSAERLKGVDSTLKIQPAELGDSAVYLCASSSSGTINTGELFFGEGSRLTVL.

The chain has TRBV7-9 and TRBJ1-5; 8 nucleotides line up with TRBD1. With V trimmed by 2 bases and J by 7 bases, 4 bases remained unmatched. This CDR3 has 14 amino acids. CDR1 is SEHNR and CDR2 is FQNEAQ in the germline V gene (reference sequence). CDR3 residues: CASSLSGGGQPQHF. DNA for the CDR3: TGTGCCAGCAGCTTATCAGGGGGCGGGCAGCCCCAGCATTTT.

This rearrangement joins TRBV5-5 to TRBJ2-1; 10 bases agree with TRBD2. The CDR3 is 15 residues long. CDR1 and CDR2 (germline): SGHKS, YYEKEE (reference sequence). V was pared by 6 bases and J by 4 bases, with 7 bases of the junction left unmatched. In DNA form, the CDR3 reads TGTGCCAGCACCAAAGCGACTAGCGGGTACAATGAGCAGTTCTTC. As protein: CASTKATSGYNEQFF.

J is TRBJ1-6 and V is TRBV7-2; D might be TRBD1 (6 bases). The V gene lost 4 bases and the J gene lost 9 bases, with 10 bases spanning the gap. Germline CDR1 SGHTA, CDR2 FQGNSA. CDR3 length: 13 residues. In DNA, the CDR3 is TGTGCCAGCAGCTCAGACAGGTTTTCACCCCTCCACTTT. Translated: CASSSDRFSPLHF.

This chain joins TRBV29-1 and TRBJ1-2; 7 bases fit TRBD1. Germline CDR1 and CDR2: SQVTM and ANQGSEA. V shed 6 bases, J shed 5 bases, and the junction held 9 bases outside the gene matches. The CDR3 runs 13 residues. The CDR3 nucleotides are TGCAGCGTGCCTCGAAGGGACAGTTATGGCTACACCTTC. This codes for CSVPRRDSYGYTF.

This chain joins TRBV18 and TRBJ1-2, with no clear D. CDR3 length equals 13 residues. Germline V lookup: CDR1 KGHSH, CDR2 LQKENI. Deletions cut 0 bases from V and 4 bases from J, with 6 bases between. CDR3 sequence: CASSPPNSYGYTF. The CDR3 DNA reads TGTGCCAGCTCACCACCAAACAGCTATGGCTACACCTTC.

The rearrangement joins TRBV25-1 to TRBJ2-7; tentative D call: TRBD1 (5 bases). Germline V lookup: CDR1 MGHDK, CDR2 SYGVNS. The CDR3 is 12 amino acids. The ends were cut back, 5 bases at V and 4 bases at J, with 9 bases in the middle. CDR3 bases: TGTGCCAGCAGTTACACAGGTTACGAGCAGTACTTC. Its protein product is CASSYTGYEQYF.

This clone was found once. The CDR3 here is CASSKDRGTDTQYF. In nucleotides, the CDR3 is TGTGCCAGTAGTAAGGACAGGGGAACAGATACGCAGTATTTT. The chain recombines TRBV19 with TRBJ2-3; the match to TRBD1 covers 9 bases. Germline CDR1 and CDR2: LNHDA and SQIVND (reference sequence). The CDR3 covers 14 residues. J gave up 3 bases and V 4 bases, and 2 bases lay outside the gene matches.

This rearrangement joins TRBV5-1 to TRBJ2-5, with TRBD2 as a possible D gene (5 bases). Germline CDR1 is SGHRS and CDR2 is YFSETQ. Trimming left V 0 bases short and J 4 bases short, with 13 bases between. The length of the CDR3 is 15 residues. The CDR3 protein is CASSLVGVERETQYF. The CDR3 DNA follows: TGCGCCAGCAGCTTGGTCGGGGTAGAGAGAGAGACCCAGTACTTC.

This sequence joins TRBV28 and TRBJ2-3; TRBD2 matches at 12 bases. The CDR3 is 17 amino acids. CDR1 and CDR2 from the germline V gene are MDHEN and SYDVKM. Trimming removed 4 bases from V and 1 base from J; junction bases left unmatched: 6. CDR3 DNA: TGTGCCAGCAGTTCCGGGACTAGCGGGTGGGGCACAGATACGCAGTATTTT. Amino acid sequence: CASSSGTSGWGTDTQYF.

The rearrangement uses TRBV14 and TRBJ2-7; 9 nucleotides match TRBD2. With V trimmed by 3 bases and J by 0 bases, 3 bases remained unmatched. The length of the CDR3 is 15 residues. The germline CDR1 and CDR2 sequences are SGHDN and FVKESK. The CDR3 bases are TGTGCCAGCAGCCAGCTAGCGGGGTCCTCCTACGAGCAGTACTTC. It yields the protein CASSQLAGSSYEQYF.

The chain joins TRBV29-1 to TRBJ1-2, with 8 bases lining up with TRBD1. Germline-derived CDR1 and CDR2 are SQVTM and ANQGSEA. Losses at the gene ends were 7 bases for V and 4 bases for J; bases not matched to a gene: 5. This CDR3 has 12 residues. The CDR3 region has the DNA TGCAGCGCAAAGGGGACAGGCTATGGCTACACCTTC. Protein sequence: CSAKGTGYGYTF.

The chain has TRBV5-4 and TRBJ2-7; D may be TRBD2 (5 bases). The V gene's germline CDR1 is SGHNT and CDR2 YYREEE (reference sequence). The CDR3 totals 20 residues. V lost 4 bases and J 7 bases, leaving 36 bases between the germline ends. The CDR3 bases are TGTGCCAGCAGCCCCCGAGCTCCCGACGTCGCCCCGGGATCCGCCAGGGAGCAGTACTTC. It yields the protein CASSPRAPDVAPGSAREQYF.